This T cell receptor beta chain was captured in a study of beta chain features in type 1 diabetes. Whole-study findings and limits: People with Type 1 diabetes carried modestly yet significantly shorter TCRB CDR3s in all four CD4+ subsets. VDJ junctions from type 1 diabetes patients carried fewer insertions and larger deletions. The cDNA sequencing approach could over-represent high-TCR-expressing cells.

The CDR3 extends over 17 amino acids. Germline V gene data show CDR1 as GTSNPN and CDR2 as SVGIG (reference sequence). V lost 0 bases to trimming and J lost 0 bases, with 15 bases between them. Stem cell-like memory, regulatory, central memory and naive CD4+ cells were sorted via CD45RO/CCR7/CD25/CD127/CD95/CD27. Isolated RNA was reverse transcribed in full, so expressed TCRB transcripts were sequenced. Profiling relied on immunoSEQ multiplex PCR, and the TCRdb table lists in-frame clones only, not all of them. The sample holds around 280,000 clones, 15% seen once. As regards this clone: Its target is unknown.

The sequencing input was naive CD4+ T cells from blood. This clonotype was obtained from a man aged 18 to 30 with type 1 diabetes. This chain joins TRBV30 and TRBJ1-5; tentatively, D is TRBD1 (6 bases). The CDR3 DNA reads as TGTGCCTGGAGTGTAGACCGGACAGCGTTTAGCAATCAGCCCCAGCATTTT. Amino acids: CAWSVDRTAFSNQPQHF.